In its sample, the clone carrying this T cell receptor (beta chain) was seen once. Antigen: not known. The data belong to a study of siplizumab effects on memory and regulatory T cells. Study-level points and caveats: There was no confirmation of the suppressive function of proliferating Tregs from siplizumab cultures. The mapping of alloreactive clones to unstimulated subsets covered only a minor fraction of them. Naive T cells seemed more diverse than memory cells and seemed major alloresponse contributors.

TCR templates numbering 95,000 to 100,000 were assayed per sample. The data were produced by immunoSEQ multiplex PCR, yet TCRdb's version contains in-frame clones alone and is incomplete. The table lists fewer than 100,000 clones, 85% to 95% of them singletons. The sample was CD8+ T cells sorted from blood. This TCR was sampled from a human donor in good health.

The CDR3 DNA follows: TGTGCCAGCAGCTTTGGGGGGGATGCCTATGAAAAACTGTTTTTT. This translates into CASSFGGDAYEKLFF. The V and J genes are TRBV7-9 and TRBJ1-4; a possible D gene is TRBD1 (5 bases). The germline V and J ends were trimmed by 3 bases and 6 bases, with 14 bases remaining between them. The CDR3 contains 15 residues. The germline CDR1 and CDR2 sequences are SEHNR and FQNEAQ (reference sequence).